This TCR beta chain was obtained from a study of T cells after yellow fever vaccination. Study-level information: Libraries from low-cell-number fractions were prepared with the SMART-Seq v4 Ultra Low Input RNA kit.

Germline values: CDR1 SGHVS, CDR2 FQNEAQ. V was pared by 1 base and J by 0 bases, with 6 bases of the junction left unmatched. This CDR3 region has 16 residues. This clonotype was recorded at least ten times. As yet, its antigen is unknown. General study points: In post-booster samples, most primary-vaccination clones reappeared (roughly 96% CD4, roughly 89% CD8).

Template switching by 5'RACE produced TCR cDNA, adding a universal primer site and UMIs. TCRdb re-called the 5' RACE reads with MiXCR, one entry per CDR3 protein. The sample carries some 160,000 distinct CDR3 sequences, roughly 9% recorded once. The sequence was collected from a man younger than 35 who received the YFV17D yellow fever vaccine. Sequenced material: CD8+ T cells sorted from PBMCs, taken 45 days after the yellow fever booster vaccination. This rearrangement joins TRBV7-8 to TRBJ2-7; 7 bases are a match to TRBD2. The CDR3, as DNA: TGTGCCAGCAGCTTAGACGGTCTAGCGGTCTCCTACGAGCAGTACTTC. Translation gives CASSLDGLAVSYEQYF. The full variable domain, its missing parts supplied by reference TRBV7-8 and TRBJ2-7, is GAGVSQSPRYKVAKRGQDVALRCDPISGHVSLFWYQQALGQGPEFLTYFQNEAQLDKSGLPSDRFFAERPEGSVSTLKIQRTQQEDSAVYLCASSLDGLAVSYEQYFGPGTRLTVT.